The T cell receptor beta chain under discussion was sequenced for a study of T cell changes during pregnancy in multiple sclerosis. Data came from immunoSEQ multiplex PCR; TCRdb stores just in-frame clones and leaves some out. Here the sample spans some 60,000 clones, roughly 93% being singletons. Germline values: CDR1 SGHTA, CDR2 FQGNSA. Trimming at V came to 1 base and at J to 1 base, leaving 14 bases not matched to a gene. There are 19 residues in the CDR3. The TCR originated in a female donor with multiple sclerosis, enrolled in a pregnancy study. Here the sequenced sample was peripheral blood, taken after pregnancy. This chain connects TRBV7-2 to TRBJ2-3; TRBD2 aligns across 7 bases. CDR3 sequence (DNA): TGTGCCAGCAGCTTAGTTCGCGCGGGAGATATGAGGGGCACAGATACGCAGTATTTT. Translation: CASSLVRAGDMRGTDTQYF.